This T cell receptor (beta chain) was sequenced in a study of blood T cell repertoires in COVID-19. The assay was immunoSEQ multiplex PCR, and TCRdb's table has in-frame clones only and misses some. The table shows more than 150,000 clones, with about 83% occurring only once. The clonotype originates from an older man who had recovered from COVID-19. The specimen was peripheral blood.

DNA of the CDR3: TGTGCCAGTAGTATAGATTTCCCGACAGGAATTAATGGCTACACCTTC. Amino acid sequence: CASSIDFPTGINGYTF. This sequence joins TRBV19 and TRBJ1-2, with D possibly TRBD1 on 6 matching bases. Trimming cost V 0 bases and J 6 bases, with 17 bases left between them. This CDR3 spans 16 amino acids. Germline assignment: CDR1 LNHDA and CDR2 SQIVND (reference sequence).